The T cell receptor beta chain described here comes from a study of T cell repertoires in aging, cancer and after chemotherapy. V lost 5 bases and J 4 bases, leaving 17 bases between the germline ends. The germline V gene encodes CDR1 MDHEN and CDR2 SYDVKM. The CDR3 has 15 residues. Peripheral blood genomic DNA, not sorted cells or RNA, was the template. A mixed TRB-A/B primer pool amplified rearranged TRB by multiplex touch-down PCR. TCRdb reanalysed the multiplex PCR reads using MiXCR and keeps one entry per CDR3 protein. The sample holds approximately 3,200 distinct CDR3 sequences; around 22% are singletons and the top ten take 15% to 20%.

Specimen: blood. The chain has TRBV28 and TRBJ1-1; D is ambiguous. This TCR derives from a human donor with a blood cancer. The CDR3 DNA reads TGTGCCAGCAGTCCTTCGTCCTCCCTGGCCACTGAAGCTTTCTTT. This codes for CASSPSSSLATEAFF.